This TCR beta chain originates from a study of response to subunit inactivated influenza vaccine. TCRdb called the RT-PCR reads again in MiXCR, with one record for every CDR3 protein. The sample lists approximately 570,000 distinct CDR3 sequences; 6.5% to 8% were seen once. The CDR3 contains 13 residues. Trimming shortened V by 7 bases and J by 2 bases, and 10 bases separated the two germline ends. The germline CDR1 and CDR2 sequences are MGHDK and SYGVNS. The study's findings and limits: Authors suggested seasonal influenza vaccinations each recruit few new T cells.

This clonotype has more than one count but fewer than ten. Antigen specificity is unknown. The receptor was derived from a man aged 50 to 75 who received an inactivated influenza vaccine. Sequencing used PBMCs from blood, obtained about 24 months after vaccination. V and J are TRBV25-1 and TRBJ2-3; D remains ambiguous. The CDR3 is CASTSWDTDTQYF. CDR3 DNA sequence: TGTGCCAGCACTTCTTGGGACACAGATACGCAGTATTTT.